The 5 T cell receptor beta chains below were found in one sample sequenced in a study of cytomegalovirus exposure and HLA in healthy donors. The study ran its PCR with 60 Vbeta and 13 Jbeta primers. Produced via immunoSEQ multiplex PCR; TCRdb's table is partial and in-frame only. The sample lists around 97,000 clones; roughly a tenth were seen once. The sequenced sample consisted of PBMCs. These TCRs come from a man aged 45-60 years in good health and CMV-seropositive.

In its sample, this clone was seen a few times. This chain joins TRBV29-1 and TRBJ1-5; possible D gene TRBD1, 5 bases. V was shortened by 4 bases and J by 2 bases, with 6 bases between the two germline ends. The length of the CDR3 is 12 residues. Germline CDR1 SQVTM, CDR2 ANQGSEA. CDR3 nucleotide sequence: TGCAGCGTTGTACAGGGCAATCAGCCCCAGCATTTT. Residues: CSVVQGNQPQHF.

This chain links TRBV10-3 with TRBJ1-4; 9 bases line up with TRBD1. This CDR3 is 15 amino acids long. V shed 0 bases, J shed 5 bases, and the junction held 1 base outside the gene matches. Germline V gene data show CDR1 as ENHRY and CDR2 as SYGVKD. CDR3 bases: TGTGCCATCAGTGAGTCGACAGGGGGGAATGAAAAACTGTTTTTT. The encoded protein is CAISESTGGNEKLFF.

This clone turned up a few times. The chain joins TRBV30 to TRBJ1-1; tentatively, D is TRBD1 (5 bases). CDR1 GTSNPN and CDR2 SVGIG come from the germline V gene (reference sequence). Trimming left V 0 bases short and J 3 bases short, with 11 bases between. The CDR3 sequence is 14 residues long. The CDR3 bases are TGTGCCTGGAGTGTAAGGGTAGGGGACACTGAAGCTTTCTTT. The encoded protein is CAWSVRVGDTEAFF.

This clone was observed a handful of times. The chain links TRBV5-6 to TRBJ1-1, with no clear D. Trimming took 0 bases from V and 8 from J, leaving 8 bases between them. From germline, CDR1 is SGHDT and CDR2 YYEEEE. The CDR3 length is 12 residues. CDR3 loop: CASSLGQREAFF. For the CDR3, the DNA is TGTGCCAGCAGCTTGGGGCAGCGGGAAGCTTTCTTT.

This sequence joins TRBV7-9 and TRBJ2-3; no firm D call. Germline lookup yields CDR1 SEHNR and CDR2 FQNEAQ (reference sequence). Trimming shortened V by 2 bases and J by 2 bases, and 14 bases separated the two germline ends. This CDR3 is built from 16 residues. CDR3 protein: CASSLIGSYVTDTQYF. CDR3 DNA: TGTGCCAGCAGCTTAATCGGTAGTTATGTCACAGATACGCAGTATTTT.